A selection of T cell receptor beta chains follows, all from one sample in a study of identical twins. TCRdb re-derived calls from the 5' RACE reads in MiXCR, one entry per CDR3 protein. Of more than 350,000 distinct CDR3 sequences in the sample, roughly 10% were seen once. The sequencing input was naive T cells sorted from blood. Receptor source: a woman aged 45-65 years in good health. Both conserved end residues are trimmed from each CDR3. Fields, in order: CDR3 protein, clone size, J gene, V gene. Expanded clones get a size class; other rows say once, few or many, or leave the size out.

CDR3: ASIGRATDTQY
size: few
J: TRBJ2-3
V: TRBV7-9

CDR3: ASSFFLGRDTQY
size: NA
J: TRBJ2-3
V: TRBV12-3/TRBV12-4

CDR3: ASSPIGGPSTDTQY
size: few
J: TRBJ2-3
V: TRBV9

CDR3: SARGVSAGELF
size: many
J: TRBJ2-2
V: TRBV20-1

CDR3: ASRGLAGETGELF
size: NA
J: TRBJ2-2
V: TRBV12-3/TRBV12-4

CDR3: ASSQINQGQEWGYT
size: NA
J: TRBJ1-2
V: TRBV4-1

CDR3: ASSRGTSKGHEQF
size: NA
J: TRBJ2-1
V: TRBV7-2

CDR3: SAKRGLAGVGEQF
size: few
J: TRBJ2-1
V: TRBV20-1

CDR3: SVDRGAPNEQY
size: few
J: TRBJ2-7
V: TRBV29-1

CDR3: ASGNRGRNSPLH
size: many
J: TRBJ1-6
V: TRBV7-9

CDR3: ASSLAMGSGNTIY
size: few
J: TRBJ1-3
V: TRBV12-3/TRBV12-4

CDR3: ASSPGTGLKTEAF
size: few
J: TRBJ1-1
V: TRBV11-2

CDR3: ASSLRGLGTQY
size: few
J: TRBJ2-5
V: TRBV7-9

CDR3: ASSPETRGAQY
size: NA
J: TRBJ2-3
V: TRBV5-6

CDR3: SAVFGGPREQY
size: NA
J: TRBJ2-7
V: TRBV20-1

CDR3: ASSLDLGGF
size: many
J: TRBJ2-1
V: TRBV7-2

CDR3: ASSSTTGEAF
size: many
J: TRBJ1-1
V: TRBV12-3/TRBV12-4

CDR3: ASSPKRGNTEAS
size: NA
J: TRBJ1-1
V: TRBV2

CDR3: ASSPLDRGNTEAF
size: few
J: TRBJ1-1
V: TRBV11-2

CDR3: ASSKDGGSYEQY
size: few
J: TRBJ2-7
V: TRBV2

CDR3: ASSNSAGGKSADTQY
size: NA
J: TRBJ2-3
V: TRBV25-1

CDR3: ASSQVVDASGSEQF
size: NA
J: TRBJ2-1
V: TRBV4-1

CDR3: ASSQGYRVQETQY
size: few
J: TRBJ2-5
V: TRBV4-1

CDR3: ASSNTGTGVHEQY
size: NA
J: TRBJ2-7
V: TRBV19

CDR3: SVVIGMSSYEQY
size: many
J: TRBJ2-7
V: TRBV29-1

CDR3: ASSQEEGGGRVRYEQY
size: NA
J: TRBJ2-7
V: TRBV4-2

CDR3: SARIARWEGYDEQF
size: many
J: TRBJ2-1
V: TRBV20-1

CDR3: SARVKWDRVTEKLF
size: NA
J: TRBJ1-4
V: TRBV20-1

CDR3: ASSPTGPGANVLT
size: many
J: TRBJ2-6
V: TRBV3-1

CDR3: ASRGQVGTEAF
size: few
J: TRBJ1-1
V: TRBV12-3/TRBV12-4

CDR3: ASSPSGLAGQFAYEQY
size: many
J: TRBJ2-7
V: TRBV12-3/TRBV12-4

CDR3: ASSPLMGWFTDTQY
size: many
J: TRBJ2-3
V: TRBV4-1

CDR3: ATSSSQGLDYEQY
size: NA
J: TRBJ2-7
V: TRBV24-1

CDR3: ASGIAGVGNEQF
size: many
J: TRBJ2-1
V: TRBV4-1

CDR3: ASSLSVTVNEQF
size: few
J: TRBJ2-1
V: TRBV7-8

CDR3: ASSQDQSSEQY
size: many
J: TRBJ2-7
V: TRBV3-1

CDR3: SARNHLRNNEQF
size: NA
J: TRBJ2-1
V: TRBV20-1

CDR3: ASSTRGAGELF
size: few
J: TRBJ2-2
V: TRBV6-2/TRBV6-3

CDR3: ASSPYSGRASGEQF
size: few
J: TRBJ2-1
V: TRBV27

CDR3: ASSHPPVGKVEQETQY
size: few
J: TRBJ2-5
V: TRBV14

CDR3: ASSSLGALQGAADTQY
size: few
J: TRBJ2-3
V: TRBV5-1

CDR3: SVTSGGLSSYEQY
size: NA
J: TRBJ2-7
V: TRBV20-1

CDR3: AWSVLQGETQY
size: NA
J: TRBJ2-5
V: TRBV30

CDR3: ASRFAGGDNEQF
size: few
J: TRBJ2-1
V: TRBV7-2

CDR3: ASSTGRLQETQY
size: many
J: TRBJ2-5
V: TRBV5-1

CDR3: ASRRGGETDTQY
size: NA
J: TRBJ2-3
V: TRBV13

CDR3: ASSHRTSGNDEQF
size: NA
J: TRBJ2-1
V: TRBV7-6

CDR3: SARFSGVGLNEQF
size: few
J: TRBJ2-1
V: TRBV20-1